Sequencing of this T cell receptor (beta chain) was carried out in a study of T cells in Graves' hyperthyroidism and ophthalmopathy. Study-wide results and caveats: Most thyroid-expanded clonotypes above 0.001 were also found in blood.

The CDR3 length is 12 residues. V shed 1 base and J shed 13 bases, with 8 bases lying between them. Germline-derived CDR1 and CDR2 are SEHNR and FQNEAQ (reference sequence). In the case of this clonotype: What it binds is unknown. A much larger clone sits a single nucleotide away, making a read error possible.

There were TCR beta CDR3 regions amplified from RNA transcripts. The study used the HTBI primer set for a first-round RT-PCR of the TCR CDR3. MiXCR, run by TCRdb on the multiplex PCR reads, gives a single entry per CDR3 protein. The sample carries approximately 870,000 distinct CDR3 sequences, approximately 40% recorded once. The chain is built from TRBV7-9 and TRBJ1-6; D possibly corresponds to TRBD1 (5 bases). This sequence was found in a man between 18 and 35 years old with Graves' hyperthyroidism. The sequenced sample was blood. Written as DNA, the CDR3 is TGTGCCAGCAGCTTAGTAAGGGGTCCCCTCCACTTT. It translates to CASSLVRGPLHF.